The clone carrying this T cell receptor beta chain occurred once. The data belong to a study of blood T cell repertoires in COVID-19. For the study at large: PBMCs, B-cell-depleted T cells, or T cells provided the cDNA or gDNA that made up the material.

Sequencing was performed with immunoSEQ multiplex PCR; in TCRdb, only in-frame clones are kept and a portion is missing. The data contain 120,000 to 150,000 clones, 84% of them seen just once; the ten biggest clones take up 4.5% to 5.5%. This CDR3 contains 16 residues. Participants reported their clinical history, and cohort assignment relied on those reports. The receptor was isolated from a man aged 40-55 years with acute COVID-19. The chain joins TRBV7-5 to TRBJ2-7; the table names TRBD2, a call not compared with the DNA. TRBV7-5 is termed a pseudogene. Material for sequencing was PBMCs or T cells enriched from blood (not recorded which). The CDR3 bases are TGTGCCAGAAGCTTAGTAGGGAGCGGAGACTACGGGGAGCAGTACTTC. Protein sequence: CARSLVGSGDYGEQYF.